The clone carrying this T cell receptor (beta chain) was seen more than once but under ten times. This sample also contains other DNA sequences that code for the same CDR3. The sample is drawn from a study of CD8+ T cells in alopecia areata. Study as a whole: Treated patients were given oral tofacitinib, which was dosed at 5 to 10 mg twice daily. Tofacitinib ran for 6 to 18 months before 6 months off drug.

Trimming shortened V by 3 bases and J by 2 bases, and 7 bases separated the two germline ends. Looked up from germline, CDR1 is GTSNPN and CDR2 is SVGIG (reference sequence). The CDR3 loop spans 12 amino acids. Documented treatment: oral pan-JAK inhibitor, 5-10 mg twice daily. From alopecia areata patients, lesional scalp punch biopsies and peripheral blood were collected. cDNA prepared by RNA extraction and subsequent reverse transcription served as the template for sequencing. The table came from immunoSEQ multiplex PCR; TCRdb's copy has only in-frame clones and leaves some out. The table lists fewer than 350,000 clones, about three fifths of them singletons, with over 1.5% in the top ten.

The clonotype was recovered from a human donor with alopecia areata. Sequences were derived from CD4+ T cells sorted from blood, sampled at week 24, from a patient treated with tofacitinib. This chain joins TRBV30 and TRBJ1-1; D is uncertain. DNA of the CDR3: TGTGCCTGGAGCCCAGGAAACACTGAAGCTTTCTTT. This sequence encodes CAWSPGNTEAFF.